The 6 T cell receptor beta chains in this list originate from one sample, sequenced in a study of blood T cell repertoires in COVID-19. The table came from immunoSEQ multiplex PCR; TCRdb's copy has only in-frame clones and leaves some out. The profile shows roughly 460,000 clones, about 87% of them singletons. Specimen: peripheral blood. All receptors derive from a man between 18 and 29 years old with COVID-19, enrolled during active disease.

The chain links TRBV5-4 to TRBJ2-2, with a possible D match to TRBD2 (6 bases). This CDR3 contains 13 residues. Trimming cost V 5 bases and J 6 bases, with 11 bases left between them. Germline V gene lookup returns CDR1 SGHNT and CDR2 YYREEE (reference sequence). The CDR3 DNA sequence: TGTGCCAGCAGGCGCGGGGAGGCCGGGGAGCTGTTTTTT. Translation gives CASRRGEAGELFF.

This CDR3 is CASRRHGGRKASYEQYF. The CDR3 DNA sequence: TGCGCCAGTAGACGTCACGGGGGGCGAAAAGCCTCCTACGAGCAGTACTTC. V is TRBV5-1 and J is TRBJ2-7; maybe TRBD2 (7 bases). The CDR3 spans 17 residues. Germline V gene data show CDR1 as SGHRS and CDR2 as YFSETQ. Trimming removed 8 bases from V and 0 bases from J, with 24 bases in between.

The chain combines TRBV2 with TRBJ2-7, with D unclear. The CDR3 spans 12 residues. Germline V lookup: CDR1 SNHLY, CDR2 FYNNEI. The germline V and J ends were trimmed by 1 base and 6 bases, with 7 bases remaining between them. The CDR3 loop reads CASSEEAGEQYF. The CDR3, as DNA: TGTGCCAGCAGTGAAGAGGCAGGCGAGCAGTACTTC.

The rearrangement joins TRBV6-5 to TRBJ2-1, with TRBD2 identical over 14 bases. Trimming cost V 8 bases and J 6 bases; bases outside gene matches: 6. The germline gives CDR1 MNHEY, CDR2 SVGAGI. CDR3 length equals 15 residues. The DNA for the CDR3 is TGTGCCAGCCGGGGACTAGCGGGAGAGTTCAATGAGCAGTTCTTC. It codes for CASRGLAGEFNEQFF.

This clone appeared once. The CDR3 reads CASSSSGQTTNEQFF. Here the CDR3 DNA reads TGTGCCAGCTCATCTTCCGGACAGACAACCAATGAGCAGTTCTTC. This chain connects TRBV18 to TRBJ2-1, with D perhaps TRBD1 (6 bases). The CDR3 totals 15 residues. The V end was cut by 5 bases, the J end by 6 bases, with 17 bases between. CDR1 and CDR2 (germline): KGHSH, LQKENI.

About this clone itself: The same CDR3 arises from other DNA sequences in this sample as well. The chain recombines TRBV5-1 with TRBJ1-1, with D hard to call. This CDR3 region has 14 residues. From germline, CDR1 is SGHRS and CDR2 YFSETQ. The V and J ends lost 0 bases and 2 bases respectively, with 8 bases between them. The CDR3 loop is CASSLGAGNTEAFF. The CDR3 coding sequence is TGCGCCAGCAGCTTGGGGGCAGGAAACACTGAAGCTTTCTTT.